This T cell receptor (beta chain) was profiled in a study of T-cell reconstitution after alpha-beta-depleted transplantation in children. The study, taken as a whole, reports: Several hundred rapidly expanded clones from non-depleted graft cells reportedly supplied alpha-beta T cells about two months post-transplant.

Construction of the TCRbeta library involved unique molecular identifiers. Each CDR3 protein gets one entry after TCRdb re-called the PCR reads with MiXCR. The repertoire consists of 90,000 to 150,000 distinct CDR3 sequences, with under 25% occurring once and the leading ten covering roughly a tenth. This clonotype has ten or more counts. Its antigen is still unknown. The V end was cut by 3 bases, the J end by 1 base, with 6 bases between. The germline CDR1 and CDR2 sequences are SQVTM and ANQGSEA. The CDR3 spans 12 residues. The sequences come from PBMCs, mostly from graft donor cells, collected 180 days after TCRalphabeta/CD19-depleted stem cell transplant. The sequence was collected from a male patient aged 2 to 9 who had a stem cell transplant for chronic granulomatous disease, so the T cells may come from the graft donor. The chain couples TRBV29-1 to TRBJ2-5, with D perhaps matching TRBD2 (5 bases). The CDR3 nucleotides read TGCAGCGTTGAGAGGGTCCAAGAGACCCAGTACTTC. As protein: CSVERVQETQYF.